This record looks at one T cell receptor beta chain sequence and its context. Trimming took 10 bases from V and 0 from J; bases not matched to a gene: 6. This CDR3 region has 14 residues. CDR1 and CDR2 (germline): ENHRY, SYGVKD. This entry belongs to a study of blood T cell repertoires in COVID-19. The participants were between about 18 and 90 years old and came from 20 to 30 US areas. Per the authors' pipeline: Counts of nucleated cells, estimated from reference gene primer amplification, were obtained. Sequencing was performed with immunoSEQ multiplex PCR; in TCRdb, only in-frame clones are kept and a portion is missing. V and J calls and clone size are copied from that table; D and trimming were computed from the DNA. The table shows about 200,000 clones, with approximately 80% occurring only once.

The V gene is TRBV10-3, the J gene TRBJ1-1; 9 positions agree with TRBD1. The specimen was PBMCs or T cells enriched from blood (not recorded which). The TCR sequence derives from a woman aged 40 to 50 with acute COVID-19. The CDR3 spells CATWDREMNTEAFF. CDR3 DNA: TGTGCCACCTGGGACAGGGAGATGAACACTGAAGCTTTCTTT.